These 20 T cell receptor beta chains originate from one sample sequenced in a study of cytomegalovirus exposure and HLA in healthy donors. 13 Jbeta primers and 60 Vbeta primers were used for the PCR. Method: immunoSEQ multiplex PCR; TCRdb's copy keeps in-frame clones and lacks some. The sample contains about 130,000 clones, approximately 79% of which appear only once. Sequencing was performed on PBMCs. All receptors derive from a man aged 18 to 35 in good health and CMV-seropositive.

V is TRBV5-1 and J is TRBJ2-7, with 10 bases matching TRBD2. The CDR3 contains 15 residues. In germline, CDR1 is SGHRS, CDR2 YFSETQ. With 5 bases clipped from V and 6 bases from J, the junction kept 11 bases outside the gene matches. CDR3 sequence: CASRFQAGGPGEQYF. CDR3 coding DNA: TGCGCCAGCAGATTCCAAGCGGGAGGGCCAGGCGAGCAGTACTTC.

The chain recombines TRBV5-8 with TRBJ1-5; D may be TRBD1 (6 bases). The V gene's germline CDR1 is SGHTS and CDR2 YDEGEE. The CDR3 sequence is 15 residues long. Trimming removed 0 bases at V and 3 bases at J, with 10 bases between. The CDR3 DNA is TGTGCCAGCAGCTTGGATGGGGGCTACAATCAGCCCCAGCATTTT. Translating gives CASSLDGGYNQPQHF.

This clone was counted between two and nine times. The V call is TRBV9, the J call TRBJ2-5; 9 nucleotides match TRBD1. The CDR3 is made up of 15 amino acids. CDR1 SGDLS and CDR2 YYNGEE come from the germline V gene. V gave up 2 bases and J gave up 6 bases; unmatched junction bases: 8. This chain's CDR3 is CASSVGQGKLKTQYF. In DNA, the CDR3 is TGTGCCAGCAGCGTCGGACAGGGGAAATTGAAGACCCAGTACTTC. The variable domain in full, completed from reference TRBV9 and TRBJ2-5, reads DSGVTQTPKHLITATGQRVTLRCSPRSGDLSVYWYQQSLDQGLQFLIQYYNGEERAKGNILERFSAQQFPDLHSELNLSSLELGDSALYFCASSVGQGKLKTQYFGPGTRLLVL.

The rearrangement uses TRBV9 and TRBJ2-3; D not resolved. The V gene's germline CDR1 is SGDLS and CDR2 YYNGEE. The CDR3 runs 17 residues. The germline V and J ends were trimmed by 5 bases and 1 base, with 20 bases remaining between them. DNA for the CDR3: TGTGCCAGCAGTGACACTTCATCGGCAGCAGGCACAGATACGCAGTATTTT. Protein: CASSDTSSAAGTDTQYF.

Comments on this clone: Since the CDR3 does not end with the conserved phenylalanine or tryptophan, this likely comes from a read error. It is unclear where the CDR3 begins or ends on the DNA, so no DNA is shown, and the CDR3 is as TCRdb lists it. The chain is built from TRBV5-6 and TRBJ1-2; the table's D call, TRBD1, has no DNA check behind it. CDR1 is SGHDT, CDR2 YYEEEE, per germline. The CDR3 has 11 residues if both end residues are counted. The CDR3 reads CASGQGSASTS.

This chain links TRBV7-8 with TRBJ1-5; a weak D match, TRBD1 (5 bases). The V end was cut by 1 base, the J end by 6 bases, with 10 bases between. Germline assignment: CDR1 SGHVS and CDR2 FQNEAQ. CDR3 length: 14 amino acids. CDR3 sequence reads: CASSLGRDFQPQHF. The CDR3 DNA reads TGTGCCAGCAGCTTAGGCAGGGACTTTCAGCCCCAGCATTTT.

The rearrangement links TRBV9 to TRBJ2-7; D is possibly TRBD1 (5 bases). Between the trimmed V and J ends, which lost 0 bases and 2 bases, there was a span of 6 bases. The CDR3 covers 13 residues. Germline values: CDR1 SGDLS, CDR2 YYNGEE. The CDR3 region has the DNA TGTGCCAGCAGCGTAGGACAGACCTACGAGCAGTACTTC. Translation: CASSVGQTYEQYF.

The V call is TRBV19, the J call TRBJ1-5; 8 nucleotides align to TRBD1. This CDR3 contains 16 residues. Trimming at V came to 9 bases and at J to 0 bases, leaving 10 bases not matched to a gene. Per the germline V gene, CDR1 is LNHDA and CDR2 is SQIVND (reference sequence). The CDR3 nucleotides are TGTGCCAGCCGTAGTCGGACAGGGAATAGCAATCAGCCCCAGCATTTT. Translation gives CASRSRTGNSNQPQHF.

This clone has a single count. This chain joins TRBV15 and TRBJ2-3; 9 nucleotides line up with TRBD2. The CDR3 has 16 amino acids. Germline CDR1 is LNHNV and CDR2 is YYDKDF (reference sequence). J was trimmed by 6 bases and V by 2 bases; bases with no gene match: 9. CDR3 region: CATSRSTSGSGDTQYF. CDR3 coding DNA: TGTGCCACCAGCAGATCGACTAGCGGCTCCGGTGATACGCAGTATTTT.

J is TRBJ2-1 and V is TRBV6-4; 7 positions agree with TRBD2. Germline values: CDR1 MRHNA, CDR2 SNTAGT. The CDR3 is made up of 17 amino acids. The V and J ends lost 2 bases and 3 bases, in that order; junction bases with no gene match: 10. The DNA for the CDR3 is TGTGCCAGCAGTGACCACAGCCTGGGAGGGGTCTACAATGAGCAGTTCTTC. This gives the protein CASSDHSLGGVYNEQFF.

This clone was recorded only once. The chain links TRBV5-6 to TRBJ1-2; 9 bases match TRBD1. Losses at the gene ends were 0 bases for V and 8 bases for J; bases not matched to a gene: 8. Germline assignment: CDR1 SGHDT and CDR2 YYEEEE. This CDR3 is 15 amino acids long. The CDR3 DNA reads TGTGCCAGCAGCTTGGCCGGGACAGGGACGGACGGCTACACCTTC. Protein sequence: CASSLAGTGTDGYTF.

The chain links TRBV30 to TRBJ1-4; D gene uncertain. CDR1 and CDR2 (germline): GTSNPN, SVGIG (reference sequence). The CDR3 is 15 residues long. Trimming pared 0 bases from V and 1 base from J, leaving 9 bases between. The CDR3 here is CAWSVLRLTNEKLFF. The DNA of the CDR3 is TGTGCCTGGAGTGTACTAAGGTTAACTAATGAAAAACTGTTTTTT.

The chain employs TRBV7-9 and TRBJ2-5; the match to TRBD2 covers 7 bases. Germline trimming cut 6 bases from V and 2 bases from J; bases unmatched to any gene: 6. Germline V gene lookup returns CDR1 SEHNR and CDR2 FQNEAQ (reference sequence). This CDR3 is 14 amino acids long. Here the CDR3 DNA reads TGTGCCAGCAGTCCCTCTAGCGGTCAAGAGACCCAGTACTTC. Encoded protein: CASSPSSGQETQYF.

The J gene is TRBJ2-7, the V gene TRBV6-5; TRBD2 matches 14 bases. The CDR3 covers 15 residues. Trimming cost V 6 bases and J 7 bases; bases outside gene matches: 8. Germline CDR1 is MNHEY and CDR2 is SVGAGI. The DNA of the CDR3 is TGTGCCAGCAGGTCCGGACTAGCGGGGGGACCGGAGCAGTACTTC. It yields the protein CASRSGLAGGPEQYF.

CDR3: CASSLATGSSEAFF. CDR3 sequence (DNA): TGCGCCAGCAGCCTGGCGACAGGGTCGTCTGAAGCTTTCTTT. This chain connects TRBV5-1 to TRBJ1-1; 7 positions agree with TRBD1. V lost 4 bases, J lost 6 bases, and 9 bases stayed unmatched. Germline values: CDR1 SGHRS, CDR2 YFSETQ. This CDR3 contains 14 residues.

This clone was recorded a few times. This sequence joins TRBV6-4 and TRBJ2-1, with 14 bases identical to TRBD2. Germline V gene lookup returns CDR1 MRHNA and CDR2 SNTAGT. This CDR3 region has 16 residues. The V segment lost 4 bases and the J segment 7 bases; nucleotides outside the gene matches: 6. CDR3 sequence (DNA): TGTGCCAGCAGTGCGACCGGGACTAGCGGGAGAAATGAGCAGTTCTTC. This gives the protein CASSATGTSGRNEQFF.

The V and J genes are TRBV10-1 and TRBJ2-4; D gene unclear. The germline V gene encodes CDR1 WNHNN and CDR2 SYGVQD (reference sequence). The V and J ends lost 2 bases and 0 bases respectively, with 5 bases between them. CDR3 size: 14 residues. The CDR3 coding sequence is TGCGCCAGCAGTGAGACCGGAGCCAAAAACATTCAGTACTTC. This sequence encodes CASSETGAKNIQYF.

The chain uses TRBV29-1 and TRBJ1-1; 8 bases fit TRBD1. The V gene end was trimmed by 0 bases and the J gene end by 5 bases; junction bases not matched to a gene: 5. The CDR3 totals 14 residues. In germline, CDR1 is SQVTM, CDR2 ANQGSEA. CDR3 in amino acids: CSVEDRQGQTEAFF. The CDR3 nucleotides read TGCAGCGTTGAAGATCGACAGGGGCAGACTGAAGCTTTCTTT.

CDR3 protein: CASSYPGGYNEQFF. The CDR3, as DNA: TGCGCCAGCAGCTACCCCGGGGGCTACAATGAGCAGTTCTTC. The chain has TRBV5-1 and TRBJ2-1; TRBD2 might be the D (6 bases). The CDR3 extends over 14 amino acids. CDR1 is SGHRS and CDR2 is YFSETQ in the germline V gene. V was shortened by 3 bases and J by 3 bases, with 10 bases between the two germline ends.

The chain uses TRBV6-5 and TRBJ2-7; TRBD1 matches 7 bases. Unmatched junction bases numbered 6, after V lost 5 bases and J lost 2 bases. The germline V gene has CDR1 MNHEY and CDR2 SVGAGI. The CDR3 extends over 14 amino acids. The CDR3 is CASSDTGVTYEQYF. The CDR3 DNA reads TGTGCCAGCAGTGACACAGGGGTTACCTACGAGCAGTACTTC.